This T cell receptor (beta chain) was sequenced during a study of cytomegalovirus exposure and HLA in healthy donors. General study findings and limits: A list of approximately 160 TCR beta chains associated with cytomegalovirus was given.

The primer mix had 60 Vbeta and 13 Jbeta primers. Data came from immunoSEQ multiplex PCR; TCRdb stores just in-frame clones and leaves some out. This sample has under 150,000 clones; around 82% occur once, and the top ten carry about 5.4%. Trimming stripped 4 bases from V and 4 bases from J, with 19 bases between. This CDR3 contains 15 residues. Germline values: CDR1 GTSNPN, CDR2 SVGIG (reference sequence). On this clone: Its target is unknown.

Sequencing used PBMCs. The rearrangement uses TRBV30 and TRBJ2-5; TRBD2 is a possible D gene (6 bases). The clonotype was recovered from a woman aged 25 to 39 in good health and CMV-seropositive. As DNA, the CDR3 is TGTGCCTGGACCCAGTACCGTCTCGGGGGAGAGACCCAGTACTTC. This sequence encodes CAWTQYRLGGETQYF.